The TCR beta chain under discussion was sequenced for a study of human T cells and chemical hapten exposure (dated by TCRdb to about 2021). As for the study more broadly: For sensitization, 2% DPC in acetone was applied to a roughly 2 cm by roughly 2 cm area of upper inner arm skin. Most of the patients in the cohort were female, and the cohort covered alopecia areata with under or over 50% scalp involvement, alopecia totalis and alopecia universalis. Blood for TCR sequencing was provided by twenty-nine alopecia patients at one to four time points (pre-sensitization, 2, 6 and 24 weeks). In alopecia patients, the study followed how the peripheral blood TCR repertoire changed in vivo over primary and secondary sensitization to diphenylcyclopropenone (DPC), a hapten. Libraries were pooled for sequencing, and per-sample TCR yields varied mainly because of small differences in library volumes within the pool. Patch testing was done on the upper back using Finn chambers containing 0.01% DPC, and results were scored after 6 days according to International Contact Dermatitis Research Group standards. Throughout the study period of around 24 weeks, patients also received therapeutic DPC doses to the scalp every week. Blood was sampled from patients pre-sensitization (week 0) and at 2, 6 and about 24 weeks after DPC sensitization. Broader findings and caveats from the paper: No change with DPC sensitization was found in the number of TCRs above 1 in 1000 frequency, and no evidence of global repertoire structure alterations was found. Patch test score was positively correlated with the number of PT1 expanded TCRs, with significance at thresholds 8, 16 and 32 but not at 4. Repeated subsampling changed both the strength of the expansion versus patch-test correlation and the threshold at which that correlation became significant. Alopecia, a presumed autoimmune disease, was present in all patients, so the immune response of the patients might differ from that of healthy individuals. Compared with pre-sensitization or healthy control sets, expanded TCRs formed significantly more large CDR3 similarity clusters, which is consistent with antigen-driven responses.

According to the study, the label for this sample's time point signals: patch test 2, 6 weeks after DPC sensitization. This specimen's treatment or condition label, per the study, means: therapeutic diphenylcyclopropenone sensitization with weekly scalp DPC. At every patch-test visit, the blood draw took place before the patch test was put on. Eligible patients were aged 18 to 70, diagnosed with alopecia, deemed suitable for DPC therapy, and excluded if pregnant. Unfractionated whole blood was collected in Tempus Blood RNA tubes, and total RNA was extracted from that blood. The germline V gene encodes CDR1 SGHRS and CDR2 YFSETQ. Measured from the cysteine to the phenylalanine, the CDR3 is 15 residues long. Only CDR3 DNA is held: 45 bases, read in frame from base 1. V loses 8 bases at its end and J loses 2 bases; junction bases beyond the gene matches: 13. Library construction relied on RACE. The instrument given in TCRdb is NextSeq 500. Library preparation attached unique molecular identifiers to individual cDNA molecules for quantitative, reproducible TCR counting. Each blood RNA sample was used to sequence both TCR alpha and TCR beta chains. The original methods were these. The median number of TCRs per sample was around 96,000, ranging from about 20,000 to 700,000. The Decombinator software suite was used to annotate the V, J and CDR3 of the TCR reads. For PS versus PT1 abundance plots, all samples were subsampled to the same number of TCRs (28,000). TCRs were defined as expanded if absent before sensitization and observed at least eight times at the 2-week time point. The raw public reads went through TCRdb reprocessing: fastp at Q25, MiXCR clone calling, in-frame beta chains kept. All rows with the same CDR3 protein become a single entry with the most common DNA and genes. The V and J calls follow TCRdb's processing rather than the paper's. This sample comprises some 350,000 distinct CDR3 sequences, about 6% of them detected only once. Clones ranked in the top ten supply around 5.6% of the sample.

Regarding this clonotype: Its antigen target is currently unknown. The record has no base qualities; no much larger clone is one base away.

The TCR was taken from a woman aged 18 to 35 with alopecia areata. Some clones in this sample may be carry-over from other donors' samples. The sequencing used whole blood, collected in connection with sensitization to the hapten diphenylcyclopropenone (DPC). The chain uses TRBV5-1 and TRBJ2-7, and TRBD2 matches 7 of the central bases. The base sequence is TGCGCCAGAAGCACCCACGGGACTAACCCCTACGAGCAGTACTTC. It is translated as CARSTHGTNPYEQYF. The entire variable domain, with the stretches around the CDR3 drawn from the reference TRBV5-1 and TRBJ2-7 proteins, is KAGVTQTPRYLIKTRGQQVTLSCSPISGHRSVSWYQQTPGQGLQFLFEYFSETQRNKGNFPGRFSGRQFSNSRSEMNVSTLELGDSALYLCARSTHGTNPYEQYFGPGTRLTVT.